The clone carrying this TCR beta chain was counted a few times. Its antigen is currently unknown. Trimming took 7 bases from V and 4 from J, leaving 20 bases between them. In germline, CDR1 is SQVTM, CDR2 ANQGSEA. The CDR3 has 15 residues. This specimen comes from a study of cytomegalovirus exposure and HLA in healthy donors. The PCR ran on 60 Vbeta and 13 Jbeta primers. Generated by immunoSEQ multiplex PCR, the TCRdb table keeps only in-frame clones and is missing some. This sample has 100,000 to 150,000 clones; roughly 80% occur once, and the top ten carry 0.94%. Overall study findings and caveats: Later analysis indicated greater clonal expansion among HLA-associated TCR beta chains than among equally common other chains. When analyzed later, the rates of TCR association showed variation by HLA locus, with DRB1 the most and HLA-C the fewest. Another analysis was done later, and it associated over 15,000 TCR beta sequences with HLA alleles at 0.05 false discovery rate.

V gene TRBV29-1 combines with J gene TRBJ2-1, with a possible D match to TRBD1 (6 bases). This receptor was identified in a woman aged 55-70 years in good health and CMV-seronegative. Sequencing was done on a sample of PBMCs. CDR3 DNA sequence: TGCAGCGCCATACCAGCAGGGGCCGTTTACAATGAGCAGTTCTTC. It yields the protein CSAIPAGAVYNEQFF.